Sequencing of this TCR beta chain was carried out in a study of shared clonotypes between healthy human individuals. Points from the study as a whole: A small donor pool kept down the genetic and exposure-history diversity that was represented. Across a handful of donors, naive CD4 shared roughly 5%, naive CD8 around 4%, memory CD4 2% to 2.5%, memory CD8 0.4%. Lower generation probabilities were found for non-shared clonotypes than for those shared by all four donors.

It was at deep level that the assay was run. Sequencing was performed with immunoSEQ multiplex PCR; in TCRdb, only in-frame clones are kept and a portion is missing. Of millions of clones listed, more than 80% were seen once; the top ten hold under 0.45%. The CDR3 covers 14 residues. V was shortened by 4 bases and J by 4 bases, with 12 bases between the two germline ends. From germline, CDR1 is SGHNT and CDR2 YYREEE (reference sequence). A remark on this clone: Its specificity is not known.

The source is a man aged 18 to 29 in good health. Some clones in this sample may be carry-over from other donors' samples. The sample consisted of naive CD4+ T cells from PBMCs. Subset here: CD45RA+ positively selected. V and J are TRBV5-4 and TRBJ1-3; D call uncertain. The CDR3 DNA follows: TGTGCCAGCAGCCGGGAAGGGTACGGAAACACCATATATTTT. Translation: CASSREGYGNTIYF.